This TCR beta chain was profiled in a study of T-cell memory formation after mild COVID-19. This clonotype was seen a handful of times. TCRdb redid the calling of the 5' RACE reads with MiXCR, one entry per CDR3 protein. The sample lists around 110,000 distinct CDR3 sequences; 15% to 20% were seen once. Germline assignment: CDR1 MGHRA and CDR2 YSYEKL. CDR3 size: 14 residues. The V and J ends lost 0 bases and 3 bases respectively, with 9 bases between them. V is TRBV4-1 and J is TRBJ2-7; no clear D. Sequencing input: PBMCs or a T cell subset sorted from them (not recorded which). This receptor was identified in an adult woman who had mild COVID-19 (a few samples of this study predate the infection). Cell type and time point are not known. DNA of the CDR3: TGCGCCAGCAGCCAAGAGTCAGCTGTCTACGAGCAGTACTTC. Amino acids: CASSQESAVYEQYF.